The 3 T cell receptor beta chains listed next were all sequenced from one sample in a study of CD8+CD57+ T cells in acquired aplastic anemia. Selection for sequencing was limited to patients who had shown CD8+CD57+ cell expansion by flow cytometry. Genomic DNA acted as the template from which TCR beta VDJ combination and CDR3 sequence profiling were carried out. TCRdb ran MiXCR on the reads and lists one entry per CDR3 protein. The data hold 95,000 to 150,000 distinct CDR3 sequences, with 40% observed a single time. The sequenced sample consisted of sorted CD4+, CD8+, or CD8+CD57+ T cells (not recorded which) from PBMCs. These receptors were collected from a human donor with aplastic anemia.

The genes are TRBV7-8 and TRBJ2-1, with TRBD2 identical over 8 bases. The germline gives CDR1 SGHVS, CDR2 FQNEAQ. Trimming cost V 1 base and J 3 bases; bases outside gene matches: 5. The CDR3 totals 16 residues. In DNA, the CDR3 is TGTGCCAGCAGCTTAGAACTAGCGGCTTTCTACAATGAGCAGTTCTTC. Translating gives CASSLELAAFYNEQFF.

This clonotype was detected many times. The CDR3 DNA reads TGCAGTGCTAGAGGTGGGGTAAGACAAGCAGATACGCAGTATTTT. Translation: CSARGGVRQADTQYF. The genes are TRBV20-1 and TRBJ2-3; D is unresolved. V was shortened by 1 base and J by 4 bases, with 15 bases between the two germline ends. This CDR3 has 15 residues. CDR1 is DFQATT and CDR2 is SNEGSKA in the germline V gene (reference sequence).

This clonotype has only one observation. The rearrangement uses TRBV24-1 and TRBJ2-5; D is uncertain. The CDR3 runs to 11 residues. Looked up from germline, CDR1 is KGHDR and CDR2 is SFDVKD. Trimming cost V 5 bases and J 11 bases, with 11 bases left between them. CDR3 sequence reads: CATSGSVSQYF. In nucleotides, the CDR3 is TGTGCCACCAGTGGCAGTGTTTCTCAGTACTTC.